These T cell receptor beta chains were read from a single sample in a study of T cells in Graves' hyperthyroidism and ophthalmopathy. TCRdb analysed the multiplex PCR reads with MiXCR anew, one entry per CDR3 protein. The sample holds roughly 300,000 distinct CDR3 sequences, 18% seen once. The sample was blood. These receptors all come from a woman in her forties or fifties with Graves' hyperthyroidism. CDR3s leave out the opening cysteine and the closing phenylalanine or tryptophan. The size entry is marked missing in some rows and otherwise reads once, few, many or a size class.

v_gene	j_gene	abundance	len	CDR3aa
TRBV30	TRBJ2-2	.	11	AWSRGERGELF
TRBV28	TRBJ1-2	many	10	ASKIRTFGYT
TRBV3-1	TRBJ2-7	many	13	ASSQGTGGSYEQY
TRBV7-9	TRBJ2-1	many	12	ASSLVRGYNEQF
TRBV5-1	TRBJ2-1	many	10	ASSLAYNEQF
TRBV9	TRBJ2-5	many	12	ASSSGGGGETQY
TRBV3-1	TRBJ1-6	.	14	ASSRNGNGGNSPLH
TRBV3-1	TRBJ1-1	many	11	ASSPPGVGEAF
TRBV6-1	TRBJ2-3	many	13	ASSWGGAHTDTQY
TRBV11-3	TRBJ1-5	.	16	ASSLVRAPGFSNQPQH
TRBV14	TRBJ2-5	few	14	ASSQETGEDQETQY
TRBV2	TRBJ2-4	many	10	ASSGGLHIQY
TRBV2	TRBJ2-1	few	13	ASSLQSGSYNEQF
TRBV3-1	TRBJ2-2	many	11	ASSPANTGELF
TRBV18	TRBJ2-7	.	12	ASSPSSGTGEQY
TRBV12-3/TRBV12-4	TRBJ2-7	.	10	ASTIDKYEQY
TRBV20-1	TRBJ2-5	few	10	SAIPTGRTQY
TRBV5-1	TRBJ1-3	few	12	ASSIDGSGNTIY
TRBV20-1	TRBJ1-1	.	10	SAKGLFTEAF
TRBV12-3/TRBV12-4	TRBJ2-1	many	15	ASSLRGGLLVYNEQF
TRBV28	TRBJ2-2	.	15	ASNAHLGGRHTGELF
TRBV18	TRBJ2-7	many	14	ASSPQASGGAYEQY